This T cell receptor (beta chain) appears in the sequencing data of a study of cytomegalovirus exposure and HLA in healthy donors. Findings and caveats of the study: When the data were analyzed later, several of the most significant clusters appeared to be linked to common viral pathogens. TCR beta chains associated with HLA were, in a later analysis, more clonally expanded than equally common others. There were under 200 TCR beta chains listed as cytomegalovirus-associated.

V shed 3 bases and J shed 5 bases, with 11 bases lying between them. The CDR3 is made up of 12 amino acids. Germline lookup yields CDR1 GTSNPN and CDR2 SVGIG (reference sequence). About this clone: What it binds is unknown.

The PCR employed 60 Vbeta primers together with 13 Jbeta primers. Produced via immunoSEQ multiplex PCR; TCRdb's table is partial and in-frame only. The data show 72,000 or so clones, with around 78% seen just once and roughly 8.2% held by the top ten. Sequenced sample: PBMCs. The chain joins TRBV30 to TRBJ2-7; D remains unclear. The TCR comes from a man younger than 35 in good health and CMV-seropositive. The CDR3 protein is CAWSLLSDEQYF. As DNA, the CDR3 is TGTGCCTGGAGCCTGCTGAGCGACGAGCAGTACTTC.